This TCR beta chain was documented in a study of CD8 T cells in Susac syndrome. CD8+ and CD4+ T cells from blood underwent TCR beta sequencing, which was carried out in a high-throughput format. The RNA input was roughly 0.45 to 1 ug, and it was reverse transcribed with random hexamers. One entry per CDR3 protein, called by TCRdb with MiXCR from the immunoSEQ multiplex PCR reads. The table lists roughly 120,000 distinct CDR3 sequences, approximately 94% of them singletons, with approximately 0.1% in the top ten. V lost 5 bases and J 4 bases, leaving 14 bases between the germline ends. The CDR3 consists of 14 residues. From germline, CDR1 is MNHEY and CDR2 SVGEGT.

Sample: CD4+ T cells from PBMCs. The receptor's source is a human donor in good health. The chain recombines TRBV6-2 or TRBV6-3 with TRBJ1-2, with TRBD1 as a possible D gene (6 bases). The CDR3 DNA reads as TGTGCCAGCAGTCCTGAAGGGACACTCTATGGCTACACCTTC. It codes for CASSPEGTLYGYTF.